This T cell receptor (beta chain) is from a study of shared clonotypes between healthy human individuals. Study-level results: All-four-donor shared clonotypes had higher generation probabilities than non-shared clonotypes did.

Assay runs were performed at deep level. Original analysis: ImmunoSEQ supplied junction-only sequences lacking quality scores, so filtering was different. TCRdb's table, derived via immunoSEQ multiplex PCR, lists solely in-frame clones and lacks some. Clone size and V and J calls were adopted from that table, with D and trimming inferred from the DNA. Altogether around 550,000 clones are present, approximately 95% being singletons, with the ten largest covering approximately 0.06%. About this clone itself: As yet, its antigen is unknown.

A CD45RA+ naive subset and a CD45RA-negative memory subset were split from CD4+ cells. Sequenced input: naive CD4+ T cells sorted from blood. Described subset: CD45RA+ positively selected. This TCR derives from a woman under 40 in good health.

For the CDR3, the DNA is TGTGCCTGGAGCTGGCGGTCGGGGGACGAGCAGTACTTC. Protein: CAWSWRSGDEQYF. The chain carries TRBV30 and TRBJ2-7; possibly TRBD2 for D (6 bases). V was shortened by 3 bases and J by 5 bases, with 14 bases between the two germline ends. Germline V gene lookup returns CDR1 GTSNPN and CDR2 SVGIG (reference sequence). The CDR3 covers 13 residues. Drawing the rest from reference TRBV30 and TRBJ2-7, the complete variable domain is SQTIHQWPATLVQPVGSPLSLECTVEGTSNPNLYWYRQAAGRGLQLLFYSVGIGQISSEVPQNLSASRPQDRQFILSSKKLLLSDSGFYLCAWSWRSGDEQYFGPGTRLTVT.